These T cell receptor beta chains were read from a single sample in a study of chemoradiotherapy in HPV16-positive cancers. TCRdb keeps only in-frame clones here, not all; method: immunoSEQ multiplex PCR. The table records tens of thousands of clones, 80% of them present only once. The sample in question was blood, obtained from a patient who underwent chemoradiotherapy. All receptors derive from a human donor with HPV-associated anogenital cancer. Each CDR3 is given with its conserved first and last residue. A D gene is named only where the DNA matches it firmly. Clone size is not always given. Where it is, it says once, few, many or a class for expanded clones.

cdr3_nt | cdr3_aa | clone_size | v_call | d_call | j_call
TGTGCCAGCAGCTTAAGGGCCGGACAGGGTTACAATGAGCAGTTCTTC | CASSLRAGQGYNEQFF | - | TRBV7-8 | TRBD1 | TRBJ2-1
TGTGCCAGCAGCGGGGGGACAGTTTGGGAAAAACTGTTTTTT | CASSGGTVWEKLFF | - | TRBV9 | TRBD1 | TRBJ1-4
TGTGCCACTCTACAGGGAATGAACACTGAAGCTTTCTTT | CATLQGMNTEAFF | - | TRBV6-1 | - | TRBJ1-1
TGTGCCAGCAGCCCGATGGTCACAGGCTCTGGGGCCAACGTCCTGACTTTC | CASSPMVTGSGANVLTF | - | TRBV27 | - | TRBJ2-6
TGCGCCAGCCGGATAGCAGGGGAATTGGACACTGAAGCTTTCTTT | CASRIAGELDTEAFF | - | TRBV5-1 | - | TRBJ1-1
TGTGCCATCAGTCAGGGGCTGGGTAACTATGGCTACACCTTC | CAISQGLGNYGYTF | - | TRBV10-3 | - | TRBJ1-2
TGCGCCAGCAGTGGCGGACAAGAGCAGTACTTC | CASSGGQEQYF | - | TRBV10-2 | - | TRBJ2-7
TGTGCCAGCAGTGTAAGGCAGGTGCCAGGAGAGACCCAGTACTTC | CASSVRQVPGETQYF | - | TRBV2 | - | TRBJ2-5
TGTGCCAGTAGTTTTACAGGGGGCGGCTATGGCTACACCTTC | CASSFTGGGYGYTF | - | TRBV19 | TRBD1 | TRBJ1-2
TGTGCCAGCTCATCTAGCGGGGGCTTCACAGATACGCAGTATTTT | CASSSSGGFTDTQYF | - | TRBV18 | TRBD2 | TRBJ2-3
TGTGCCTGGAGTGTACCGGGGGGTCGGGAAAAACTGTTTTTT | CAWSVPGGREKLFF | - | TRBV30 | - | TRBJ1-4
TGTGCCAGCAGCTTTGGACAGACAGGGTCGGGCTCACCCCTCCACTTT | CASSFGQTGSGSPLHF | few | TRBV7-2 | TRBD1 | TRBJ1-6
TGTGCCAGTGGGGACAGGGATAATTCACCCCTCCACTTT | CASGDRDNSPLHF | - | TRBV19 | TRBD1 | TRBJ1-6
TGTGCCAGCAGCCCACCGGGACAACAAAAGGGAGCTTTCTTT | CASSPPGQQKGAFF | - | TRBV11-2 | - | TRBJ1-1
TGTGCCAGCAGTGAAGAGGCAGTCTATGGCTACACCTTC | CASSEEAVYGYTF | once | TRBV2 | - | TRBJ1-2
TGTGCCAGTAGTGGACGGACAGGTTCAACCGGGGAGCTGTTTTTT | CASSGRTGSTGELFF | - | TRBV19 | TRBD1 | TRBJ2-2
TGTGCCAGCAGCCAAGCTAAGGCAGGAACCTTTGGCTACACCTTC | CASSQAKAGTFGYTF | few | TRBV4-2 | - | TRBJ1-2
TGTGCCAGCAGCTTACAGGGGGCGAATTCACCCCTCCACTTT | CASSLQGANSPLHF | - | TRBV7-9 | TRBD1 | TRBJ1-6
TGTGCCAGTAGCCCTACCCCAACCTACGAGCAGTACTTC | CASSPTPTYEQYF | - | TRBV19 | - | TRBJ2-7
TGTGCCAGCAGTTATCTCCAGCTAGCGTCGGGAAATGAGCAGTTCTTC | CASSYLQLASGNEQFF | once | TRBV6-5 | - | TRBJ2-1
TGCGCCAGCAGTGAGATTCAGGGGACCCTCGGAGATACGCAGTATTTT | CASSEIQGTLGDTQYF | - | TRBV10-2 | - | TRBJ2-3
TGCGCCAGCAGCATGGACGGGACCCACTCTGGAAACACCATATATTTT | CASSMDGTHSGNTIYF | - | TRBV5-1 | - | TRBJ1-3
TGTGCCAGCTCACCAAATCAGGCCAGGGGAAACACCATATATTTT | CASSPNQARGNTIYF | few | TRBV18 | - | TRBJ1-3
TGTGCCAGCAGCTTTGCGGGAAACACTGAAGCTTTCTTT | CASSFAGNTEAFF | - | TRBV7-9 | - | TRBJ1-1
TGTGCCAGCAGTCCCAGACCCACCGGGGAGCTGTTTTTT | CASSPRPTGELFF | - | TRBV11-1 | - | TRBJ2-2
TGCGCCAGCAGTTTCGGGGAGGAGGGAAACACCATATATTTT | CASSFGEEGNTIYF | - | TRBV5-1 | - | TRBJ1-3
TGCGCCAGCAGCCCGCAACGCCGGGACAGATTTAATTCACCCCTCCACTTT | CASSPQRRDRFNSPLHF | - | TRBV5-1 | TRBD1 | TRBJ1-6
TGTGCCAGCAGCCCGGGACCTACCGGCAATGAGCAGTTCTTC | CASSPGPTGNEQFF | large | TRBV11-3 | - | TRBJ2-1
TGTGCCTGGAGTGCGGGGACAGACCATGGCTACACCTTC | CAWSAGTDHGYTF | - | TRBV30 | TRBD1 | TRBJ1-2
TGTGCCAGCACCGGGACTAGCGGGTGGAGCTCCTACAATGAGCAGTTCTTC | CASTGTSGWSSYNEQFF | - | TRBV2 | TRBD2 | TRBJ2-1
TGTGCCAGCAGCTTGGACCCAAACACTGAAGCTTTCTTT | CASSLDPNTEAFF | - | TRBV5-6 | - | TRBJ1-1
TGTGCCAGCAGCCCGACAGGGGACACTGAAGCTTTCTTT | CASSPTGDTEAFF | - | TRBV9 | TRBD1 | TRBJ1-1
TGTGCCAGCAGCTTAAAGGTTATTAATGAAAAACTGTTTTTT | CASSLKVINEKLFF | - | TRBV11-2 | - | TRBJ1-4
TGTGCCAGCAGTGATCCCGGGACTCAGGCTGACATTCAGTACTTC | CASSDPGTQADIQYF | once | TRBV2 | - | TRBJ2-4
TGCGCCAGCAGCTTGCAGGTAACCAGCACAGATACGCAGTATTTT | CASSLQVTSTDTQYF | - | TRBV5-1 | - | TRBJ2-3
TGTGCCAGCAGTGAGAGGACAGGCGGCTACACCTTC | CASSERTGGYTF | - | TRBV6-1 | TRBD1 | TRBJ1-2
TGCGCCAGCAGCTTGGATCTGGCCACCGGGGAGCTGTTTTTT | CASSLDLATGELFF | - | TRBV5-1 | - | TRBJ2-2
TGTGCCAGCAGTGAGGGGCCTCCACCTGGAAACACCATATATTTT | CASSEGPPPGNTIYF | - | TRBV2 | - | TRBJ1-3
TGTGCCAGCTCTTCCGGGCGGGCGCCGAGGCAGCCCCAGCATTTT | CASSSGRAPRQPQHF | - | TRBV5-6 | - | TRBJ1-5
TGTGCCAGCATTAAGGGGGCGAGGGAGACCCAGTACTTC | CASIKGARETQYF | - | TRBV2 | TRBD1 | TRBJ2-5
TGTGCCAGCTCACCACCCTCGGGAGGGGGCCGACAGTTCTTC | CASSPPSGGGRQFF | - | TRBV18 | - | TRBJ2-1
TGTGCCAGCAGCCAGGACGCCGGGAAGACCGGGGAGCTGTTTTTT | CASSQDAGKTGELFF | - | TRBV7-9 | - | TRBJ2-2
TGCGCCAGCAGCTTGGCACTAGCGGGGGGGCATGAGCAGTTCTTC | CASSLALAGGHEQFF | - | TRBV5-1 | TRBD2 | TRBJ2-1
TGTGCCAGCAGCCCAGGGTTCAATGAGCAGTTCTTC | CASSPGFNEQFF | - | TRBV5-4 | - | TRBJ2-1
TGTGCCAGCAGTGGGACAGAATCGAACACTGAAGCTTTCTTT | CASSGTESNTEAFF | - | TRBV6-1 | - | TRBJ1-1
TGTGCCAGCAGCCGAAGGGGGCGGGGCAACACCGGGGAGCTGTTTTTT | CASSRRGRGNTGELFF | - | TRBV7-3 | - | TRBJ2-2
TGTGCCAGCAGTCTAGATTTAGTGGGGGCCTACACCTTC | CASSLDLVGAYTF | - | TRBV27 | - | TRBJ1-2
TGTGCCAGCAACAGGGGGCATGCCCAGTTTGATCCGCGTGAGCAGTTCTTC | CASNRGHAQFDPREQFF | - | TRBV18 | TRBD1 | TRBJ2-1
TGCGCCAGCAGCACCCCCCAGGGCAATGAGCAGTTCTTC | CASSTPQGNEQFF | few | TRBV5-1 | - | TRBJ2-1
TGTGCCACCAGCAGAGATTACGGGGAGAAGAGGAATGGCTACACCTTC | CATSRDYGEKRNGYTF | - | TRBV15 | - | TRBJ1-2
TGTGCCAGTTCTGGGCAGGGGAACACTGAAGCTTTCTTT | CASSGQGNTEAFF | once | TRBV19 | - | TRBJ1-1
TGTGCCAGCAGCTTGAAAGGGAATGGCAAAAACATTCAGTACTTC | CASSLKGNGKNIQYF | few | TRBV5-6 | - | TRBJ2-4
TGTGCCAGCAGCCCTAGACAGGGTGATACTGAAGCTTTCTTT | CASSPRQGDTEAFF | - | TRBV11-2 | TRBD1 | TRBJ1-1
TGTGCCAGCAGTGAATGGACAGGGGGGACCTACAATGAGCAGTTCTTC | CASSEWTGGTYNEQFF | - | TRBV25-1 | TRBD1 | TRBJ2-1
TGTGCCAGCAGCTTAGGGGGTTTCTACGAGCAGTACTTC | CASSLGGFYEQYF | once | TRBV13 | - | TRBJ2-7
TGTGCCAGCAGCCAAGGGGTTCGCACAGATACGCAGTATTTT | CASSQGVRTDTQYF | - | TRBV14 | - | TRBJ2-3
TGCAGCGTTCGCCAGGGCACTTTCTACGAGCAGTACTTC | CSVRQGTFYEQYF | - | TRBV29-1 | - | TRBJ2-7
TGTGCCAGCAGTTACGGTGGGACAGGTCGTCAGCCCCAGCATTTT | CASSYGGTGRQPQHF | few | TRBV6-6 | TRBD1 | TRBJ1-5
TGTGCCAGCAGGAGACTAGCTCCCACAGATACGCAGTATTTT | CASRRLAPTDTQYF | - | TRBV27 | TRBD2 | TRBJ2-3